This TCR beta chain was recorded in a study of cytomegalovirus exposure and HLA in healthy donors. About the research overall: A subsequent analysis stated that the 120 or so validation repertoires were run on the same platform as the approximately 700 first-cohort repertoires.

The germline CDR1 and CDR2 sequences are SGHDN and FVKESK. Trimming removed 1 base from V and 0 bases from J, with 21 bases in between. The CDR3 loop spans 19 amino acids. Study results and limitations: Both high specificity and high sensitivity reportedly marked the classifier's diagnosis of cytomegalovirus status. The study designated over 150 TCR beta chains cytomegalovirus-associated.

Separation from the approximately 670-subject first cohort characterized the approximately 120-subject validation cohort, to which the donors belonged. Only in-frame clones appear in the TCRdb table, and some are missing; sequencing was by immunoSEQ multiplex PCR. Among over 100,000 clones listed, roughly nine tenths were seen once. A note on this clone: Antigen unknown.

The gene calls are TRBV14 and TRBJ1-1; D may be TRBD1 (5 bases). The TCR originated in a woman in her late teens or twenties in good health and CMV-seronegative. The sample consisted of PBMCs. The CDR3 DNA reads as TGTGCCAGCAGCCAAGCCCGACCCCCCAGACAGACAATGAACACTGAAGCTTTCTTT. Its protein is CASSQARPPRQTMNTEAFF.